Here is one T cell receptor (beta chain) with its context. These data come from a study of T cell changes during pregnancy in multiple sclerosis. Clones were read by immunoSEQ multiplex PCR, and TCRdb kept only the in-frame ones, dropping some. The table shows 35,000 to 45,000 clones, with around 90% occurring only once. This CDR3 region has 15 residues. Between the trimmed V and J ends, which lost 1 base and 0 bases, there was a span of 8 bases. Germline loops: CDR1 MDHEN, CDR2 SYDVKM. The origin of this receptor is a female donor in good health, enrolled as a control in a pregnancy study. This sample comprised CD4+ T cells from peripheral blood mononuclear cells, obtained after pregnancy. The chain has TRBV28 and TRBJ2-3; possible D gene TRBD2, 5 bases. This CDR3 is CASSLLATSTDTQYF. The CDR3, as DNA: TGTGCCAGCAGTTTATTAGCGACTAGCACAGATACGCAGTATTTT.